Each of the 2 T cell receptor beta chains below was sequenced from the same sample in a study of molecular identifiers for immune sequencing clone quantification. TCRdb re-called the PCR reads through MiXCR, storing one row per CDR3 protein. The sample lists under 650,000 distinct CDR3 sequences, 15% to 20% seen once, with roughly 0.85% in the top ten. Sequencing was done on a sample of naive CD8+ T cells from blood, with Jurkat cell RNA spiked in. Subset specified: FACS-sorted CD8+CD4-CCR7+CD45RA+ naive T cells. These receptors all stem from a human donor in good health. Some libraries in this study had Jurkat cell RNA spiked in.

This clonotype was detected ten times or more. The genes are TRBV19 and TRBJ1-2; no clear D gene. The ends were cut back, 3 bases at V and 8 bases at J, with 10 bases in the middle. CDR3 size: 12 residues. CDR1 and CDR2 from the germline V gene are LNHDA and SQIVND (reference sequence). The CDR3: CASSIRGDGYTF. The CDR3 DNA reads TGTGCCAGTAGTATTCGTGGAGACGGCTACACCTTC.

CDR3 DNA sequence: TGTGCCAGCATCGAGGGGGGACTAGGTGTCGGGGAGCTGTTTTTT. Protein product: CASIEGGLGVGELFF. This sequence joins TRBV12-3 or TRBV12-4 and TRBJ2-2; the match to TRBD2 covers 8 bases. The CDR3 has 15 residues. After removal of 7 bases from V and 7 bases from J, the junction contained 11 bases not matched to a gene.